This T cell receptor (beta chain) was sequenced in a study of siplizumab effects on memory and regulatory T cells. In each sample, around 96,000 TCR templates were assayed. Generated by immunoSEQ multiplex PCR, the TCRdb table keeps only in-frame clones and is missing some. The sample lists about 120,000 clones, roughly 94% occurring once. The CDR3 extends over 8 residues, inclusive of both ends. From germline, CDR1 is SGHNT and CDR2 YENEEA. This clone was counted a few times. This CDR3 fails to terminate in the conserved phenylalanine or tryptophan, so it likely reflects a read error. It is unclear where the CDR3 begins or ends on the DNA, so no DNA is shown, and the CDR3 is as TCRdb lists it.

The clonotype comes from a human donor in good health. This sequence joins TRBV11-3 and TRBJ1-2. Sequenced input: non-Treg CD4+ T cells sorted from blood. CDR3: CASSSPVN.